The present T cell receptor beta chain was sequenced within a study of early T cells in non-severe SARS-CoV-2 infection. The ends were cut back, 3 bases at V and 0 bases at J, with 9 bases in the middle. This CDR3 comprises 14 residues. Looked up from germline, CDR1 is DFQATT and CDR2 is SNEGSKA (reference sequence). TCRdb used MiXCR to reprocess the 5' RACE reads, holding one entry per CDR3 protein. The sample holds 66,000 or so distinct CDR3 sequences, less than 15% seen once. This clonotype came up many times. Its antigen remains unidentified. Study-level findings and limits: Missing private and CD4 specificities, VDJdb matching favored anti-spike CD8 responses.

The sequence came from an adult who was a healthcare worker with PCR-confirmed SARS-CoV-2 infection or an uninfected control (not recorded which). Sequencing used whole blood. This chain links TRBV20-1 with TRBJ1-5; D not resolved. In DNA form, the CDR3 reads TGCAGTGCTAGGGAACCGTATAGCAATCAGCCCCAGCATTTT. Its protein is CSAREPYSNQPQHF.